This T cell receptor beta chain was recovered during a study of blood T cell repertoires in COVID-19. The V gene end was trimmed by 4 bases and the J gene end by 3 bases; junction bases not matched to a gene: 8. CDR3 size: 15 residues. Germline V gene lookup returns CDR1 KGHSH and CDR2 LQKENI. Clones were sequenced by immunoSEQ multiplex PCR, and TCRdb holds only the in-frame ones, with some missing. Of about 440,000 clones listed, around nine tenths are singletons. The source material was PBMCs or T cells enriched from blood (not recorded which). The clonotype comes from a woman aged 18-29 years with acute COVID-19. The V and J genes are TRBV18 and TRBJ1-1; 7 bases align to TRBD1. CDR3 DNA: TGTGCCAGCTCACAATCGGCAGGGGGGTACACTGAAGCTTTCTTT. Translation gives CASSQSAGGYTEAFF.